This record covers a single T cell receptor beta chain. Its antigen remains unidentified. A second PCR of roughly 6 to 12 cycles used a sample-barcoded 5' primer and a J-beta primer mix. TCRdb redid the calling of the 5' RACE reads with MiXCR, one entry per CDR3 protein. The sample includes 780,000 or so distinct CDR3 sequences, about 56% of them seen just once. The CDR3 is made up of 15 amino acids. Germline trimming cut 5 bases from V and 0 bases from J; bases unmatched to any gene: 4. The germline gives CDR1 SGHNT, CDR2 YENEEA. This entry belongs to a study of blood T cells in healthy people across ages. Points from the study as a whole: Roughly linear age-related decline in beta diversity appeared, significant by age 40. A conclusive naive versus antigen-experienced comparison was prevented by the unsorted PBMCs.

The extraction recovered at least 5 micrograms of total RNA per sample. Specimen: blood. The sequence was obtained from a man aged 40-55 years in good health. The J gene is TRBJ2-1, the V gene TRBV11-3, with 7 bases identical to TRBD2. The CDR3 nucleotides are TGTGCCAGCAGCCTAAGGACTAGCTCCTACAATGAGCAGTTCTTC. It specifies CASSLRTSSYNEQFF.